These T cell receptor beta chains were read from a single sample in a study of vaccination and CD4 T cells after COVID-19. The antigens these receptors bind are not known. TCRdb used MiXCR to reprocess the PCR reads, holding one entry per CDR3 protein. This sample carries thousands of distinct CDR3 sequences, 36% of them seen once, and the ten largest clones take around a fifth. The specimen was CD4+ T cells from blood, cultured in vitro. The receptors were sampled from a human donor in good health. Both conserved end residues are part of each CDR3. The D gene is left open where the match is weak. The size of a clone is reported for some rows only, either as once, few or many, or as a class for expanded clones.

cdr3_length d_call clone_size j_call v_call cdr3_nt cdr3_aa
16 . . TRBJ1-5 TRBV12-3/TRBV12-4 TGTGCCAGCAGATCAGGGGAGGACGTGATCGATCAGCCCCAGCATTTT CASRSGEDVIDQPQHF
14 TRBD2 once TRBJ2-7 TRBV18 TGTGCCAGCTCGTTAGCGGGAACTCTGTACGAGCAGTACTTC CASSLAGTLYEQYF
13 . few TRBJ1-1 TRBV20-1 TGCAGTGCTTCTGACAGTTGGGACACTGAAGCTTTCTTT CSASDSWDTEAFF
14 TRBD1 . TRBJ2-7 TRBV12-3/TRBV12-4 TGTGCCAGCAACATGGACAGGGGGCGGAACGAGCAGTACTTC CASNMDRGRNEQYF
12 TRBD1 . TRBJ2-7 TRBV6-1 TGTGCCAGCAGGGACAGGACCTACGAGCAGTACTTC CASRDRTYEQYF
13 . . TRBJ1-5 TRBV5-4 TGTGCCAGCAGAAGGGGGGGGCATCAGCCCCAGCATTTT CASRRGGHQPQHF
15 . few TRBJ2-7 TRBV10-3 TGTGCCATCAGTGAGTGGGTCGGCACTCCGTACGAGCAGTACTTC CAISEWVGTPYEQYF
13 . . TRBJ2-2 TRBV9 TGTGCCAGCAGCGTAGTGGGCAACGGGGAGCTGTTTTTT CASSVVGNGELFF
16 . . TRBJ2-3 TRBV7-2 TGTGCCAGCAGCGCCCCCCCTTCGAGCCCGGACCCCGCGCAGTATTTT CASSAPPSSPDPAQYF
16 TRBD1 medium-sized TRBJ1-2 TRBV20-1 TGCAGTGCTCCCGTTCCGGGACAGGGAGTGATGGATGGCTACACCTTC CSAPVPGQGVMDGYTF
14 TRBD1 few TRBJ2-5 TRBV28 TGTGCCAGCAGTTCCCAGGACAGGGTGGAGACCCAGTACTTC CASSSQDRVETQYF
16 TRBD2 . TRBJ2-5 TRBV18 TGTGCCAGCTCGTTCCAGCGGCTAGCGGTACAAGAGACCCAGTACTTC CASSFQRLAVQETQYF
13 . . TRBJ1-2 TRBV12-3/TRBV12-4 TGTGCCAGCAGTTTCTCCAGGGAAGATGGCTACACCTTC CASSFSREDGYTF
13 . . TRBJ2-4 TRBV19 TGTGCCAGTAGTCCGCGCCGGGACTCCCCCCAGTACTTC CASSPRRDSPQYF
14 . . TRBJ1-1 TRBV5-4 TGTGCCAGCAGCTTAAGAGGGCGGGGGACTGAAGCTTTCTTT CASSLRGRGTEAFF
17 . . TRBJ2-7 TRBV21-1 TGTGCCAGCAGCAAACACTGGACCCAAATTGCCCCCTACGAGCAGTACTTC CASSKHWTQIAPYEQYF
12 . few TRBJ1-1 TRBV7-2 TGTGCCAGCAGCTTAGCGTGGGGGGGGGCTTTCTTT CASSLAWGGAFF
13 TRBD1 . TRBJ1-1 TRBV20-1 TGCAGTGCTACCAGGGGGCGTAGTACTGAAGCTTTCTTT CSATRGRSTEAFF
16 . . TRBJ1-1 TRBV18 TGTGCCAGCTCACCACAAAACAGGGTGTTGGACACTGAAGCTTTCTTT CASSPQNRVLDTEAFF
15 . . TRBJ2-5 TRBV6-2/TRBV6-3 TGTGCCAGCAGCATCAGGCCGACAGGCCAGGATCCCCAGTACTTC CASSIRPTGQDPQYF
14 . few TRBJ2-7 TRBV7-6 TGTGCCAGCAGCTCACGGGACTCATCACTTGAGCAGTACTTC CASSSRDSSLEQYF
14 . . TRBJ2-1 TRBV7-8 TGTGCCAGCAGAAAGGCGCGGGAATACAATGAGCAGTTCTTC CASRKAREYNEQFF
14 TRBD1 . TRBJ1-1 TRBV6-5 TGTGCCAGCAGTTACCAGGGGGCGGTGACTGAAGCTTTCTTT CASSYQGAVTEAFF
14 . . TRBJ2-5 TRBV20-1 TGCAGTGCGCAAACCCGGTTGGACGGGAAGACCCAGTACTTC CSAQTRLDGKTQYF
15 TRBD2 . TRBJ2-7 TRBV6-5 TGTGCCAGCAGTTCTACCGGGACTAGCGTTTACGAGCAGTACTTC CASSSTGTSVYEQYF